These T cell receptor beta chains were read from a single sample in a study of T-cell memory formation after mild COVID-19. One entry per CDR3 protein results from TCRdb running MiXCR on the 5' RACE reads. This table has 200,000 to 250,000 distinct CDR3 sequences, 9% to 10% appearing once. The sequenced sample was PBMCs or a T cell subset sorted from them (not recorded which). These receptors were obtained from a man younger than 30 who had mild COVID-19 (a few samples of this study predate the infection). Cell type and time point are not known. Both conserved end residues are part of each CDR3. Each record gives: clone size, J gene, D gene, V gene, CDR3 length, CDR3 DNA, CDR3 protein. The D gene is left open where the match is weak. Not every row has a clone size; where given, it reads once, few, many or a size class.

size: -
J: TRBJ1-3
D: -
V: TRBV9
length: 15
DNA: TGTGCCAGCAGCGTAGTTCCTGGGGGAGGAAACACCATATATTTT
CDR3: CASSVVPGGGNTIYF

size: -
J: TRBJ1-5
D: -
V: TRBV7-9
length: 12
DNA: TGTGCCAGCACGTCGTCCGATCAGCCCCAGCATTTT
CDR3: CASTSSDQPQHF

size: many
J: TRBJ2-6
D: -
V: TRBV6-1
length: 14
DNA: TGTGCCAGCAGTGAATTCGTTGGGGCCAACGTCCTGACTTTC
CDR3: CASSEFVGANVLTF

size: -
J: TRBJ2-1
D: TRBD2
V: TRBV29-1
length: 17
DNA: TGCAGCGTTGATCCGCTAGCGGGGGGGATATCCTACAATGAGCAGTTCTTC
CDR3: CSVDPLAGGISYNEQFF

size: few
J: TRBJ2-2
D: TRBD1
V: TRBV6-2/TRBV6-3
length: 14
DNA: TGTGCCAGACGAGGGACAGCCCACACCGGGGAGCTGTTTTTT
CDR3: CARRGTAHTGELFF

size: once
J: TRBJ2-5
D: TRBD2
V: TRBV5-1
length: 16
DNA: TGCGCCAGCAGCCCGGGTCGGCTAGCGGGGCCAGAGACCCAGTACTTC
CDR3: CASSPGRLAGPETQYF

size: few
J: TRBJ2-7
D: -
V: TRBV6-6
length: 13
DNA: TGTGCCAGCAGGGGCAGCACCTCCTACGAGCAGTACTTC
CDR3: CASRGSTSYEQYF

size: few
J: TRBJ1-2
D: -
V: TRBV19
length: 13
DNA: TGTGCCAGTAGTGAGCAGGGCTTCGGTGGCTACACCTTC
CDR3: CASSEQGFGGYTF

size: -
J: TRBJ1-1
D: TRBD1
V: TRBV19
length: 12
DNA: TGTGCCGTGGGACAGGGCTACACTGAAGCTTTCTTT
CDR3: CAVGQGYTEAFF

size: many
J: TRBJ1-2
D: TRBD1
V: TRBV20-1
length: 14
DNA: TGCAGTGCCCAGAGGGAAGGGGGCAGCTATGGCTACACCTTC
CDR3: CSAQREGGSYGYTF

size: many
J: TRBJ1-6
D: TRBD1
V: TRBV6-5
length: 15
DNA: TGTGCCAGCAGTCGTAGGGGAACAGGGGGATCACCCCTCCACTTT
CDR3: CASSRRGTGGSPLHF

size: few
J: TRBJ1-5
D: -
V: TRBV24-1
length: 15
DNA: TGTGCCACCAGTGATACCCTCGGTAGCAATCAGCCCCAGCATTTT
CDR3: CATSDTLGSNQPQHF

size: few
J: TRBJ2-3
D: -
V: TRBV4-2
length: 13
DNA: TGTGCCAGCAGCCAAGATCCGGCAGGTACGCAGTATTTT
CDR3: CASSQDPAGTQYF

size: -
J: TRBJ1-6
D: -
V: TRBV5-1
length: 15
DNA: TGCGCCAGCACCACGGAGGGAACCTATAATTCACCCCTCCACTTT
CDR3: CASTTEGTYNSPLHF

size: -
J: TRBJ2-3
D: -
V: TRBV9
length: 16
DNA: TGTGCCAGCAGCGTAGCTCCTGCGGAGGGCCGAGATACGCAGTATTTT
CDR3: CASSVAPAEGRDTQYF

size: few
J: TRBJ2-3
D: -
V: TRBV12-3/TRBV12-4
length: 14
DNA: TGTGCCAGCAGTTCCCGGACTAGCACAGATACGCAGTATTTT
CDR3: CASSSRTSTDTQYF

size: many
J: TRBJ2-5
D: -
V: TRBV5-1
length: 13
DNA: TGCGCCAGCAGCTGGGAGATGAGGGAGACCCAGTACTTC
CDR3: CASSWEMRETQYF

size: -
J: TRBJ2-5
D: TRBD1
V: TRBV7-6
length: 16
DNA: TGTGCCAGCAGCGCCCGACAGGGGAACAGGGGGGAGACCCAGTACTTC
CDR3: CASSARQGNRGETQYF

size: few
J: TRBJ2-1
D: TRBD2
V: TRBV20-1
length: 13
DNA: TGCAGTGGGGTAGCGGGGGCCTACAATGAGCAGTTCTTC
CDR3: CSGVAGAYNEQFF

size: few
J: TRBJ1-2
D: TRBD1
V: TRBV4-1
length: 16
DNA: TGCGCCAGCAGCCACCCCGGTGAAGGGGGCATCTATGGCTACACCTTC
CDR3: CASSHPGEGGIYGYTF

size: -
J: TRBJ2-7
D: TRBD2
V: TRBV7-9
length: 18
DNA: TGTGCCAGCAGCCCCACCCCTGGGAGACTAGCGGTGCCTGACGAGCAGTACTTC
CDR3: CASSPTPGRLAVPDEQYF

size: few
J: TRBJ1-6
D: -
V: TRBV2
length: 15
DNA: TGTGCCAGCAGAGGACTGGGCTCCTATAATTCACCCCTCCACTTT
CDR3: CASRGLGSYNSPLHF

size: -
J: TRBJ1-1
D: -
V: TRBV4-3
length: 13
DNA: TGCGCCAGCAGCCCGGACACCAGTCTTGAAGCTTTCTTT
CDR3: CASSPDTSLEAFF

size: few
J: TRBJ2-1
D: -
V: TRBV7-3
length: 13
DNA: TGTGCCAGCAGCACGGGACTCTACAATGAGCAGTTCTTC
CDR3: CASSTGLYNEQFF

size: -
J: TRBJ2-3
D: -
V: TRBV27
length: 14
DNA: TGTGCCAGCAGTTTAAAGGGAGAGACAGATACGCAGTATTTT
CDR3: CASSLKGETDTQYF

size: few
J: TRBJ1-1
D: -
V: TRBV18
length: 15
DNA: TGTGCCAGCTCACCCGAGGGGGGGGCCTACACTGAAGCTTTCTTT
CDR3: CASSPEGGAYTEAFF

size: -
J: TRBJ2-4
D: TRBD2
V: TRBV4-2
length: 18
DNA: TGTGCCAGCAGCCAAGAAACTAGCGGGGGGGCGAATGAAAACATTCAGTACTTC
CDR3: CASSQETSGGANENIQYF

size: few
J: TRBJ2-7
D: TRBD1
V: TRBV7-2
length: 14
DNA: TGTGCCAGCAGCACCCGGACAGGGACCAACGAGCAGTACTTC
CDR3: CASSTRTGTNEQYF

size: -
J: TRBJ1-4
D: -
V: TRBV2
length: 12
DNA: TGTGCCAGCAGGACGGGCGATGAAAAACTGTTTTTT
CDR3: CASRTGDEKLFF

size: many
J: TRBJ1-4
D: TRBD1
V: TRBV5-1
length: 14
DNA: TGCGCCAGCAGTACGGGACAGATGGGAGAAAAACTGTTTTTT
CDR3: CASSTGQMGEKLFF

size: few
J: TRBJ2-2
D: TRBD1
V: TRBV7-2
length: 17
DNA: TGTGCCAGCAGCGGAGGTCGGGACAGGATGCACACCGGGGAGCTGTTTTTT
CDR3: CASSGGRDRMHTGELFF

size: -
J: TRBJ1-1
D: -
V: TRBV6-1
length: 15
DNA: TGTGCCAGCAGTGAAGACCACGGCAGGGTCGCTGAAGCTTTCTTT
CDR3: CASSEDHGRVAEAFF

size: few
J: TRBJ2-2
D: -
V: TRBV10-3
length: 14
DNA: TGTGCCATCAGACCAACAGAGAACACCGGGGAGCTGTTTTTT
CDR3: CAIRPTENTGELFF

size: -
J: TRBJ2-1
D: TRBD2
V: TRBV20-1
length: 14
DNA: TGCAGTGCTAGCGGGGGGGCCTCCTACAATGAGCAGTTCTTC
CDR3: CSASGGASYNEQFF

size: -
J: TRBJ1-6
D: -
V: TRBV7-9
length: 15
DNA: TGTGCCAGCAGCTTAGGGGGCGCGGATAATTCACCCCTCCACTTT
CDR3: CASSLGGADNSPLHF

size: few
J: TRBJ2-6
D: -
V: TRBV7-6
length: 16
DNA: TGTGCCAGCAGCTTAGAAGGGTACTCTGGGGCCAACGTCCTGACTTTC
CDR3: CASSLEGYSGANVLTF

size: few
J: TRBJ1-2
D: -
V: TRBV4-2
length: 14
DNA: TGTGCCAGCAGCCAAAGGCTCGGGAACTATGGCTACACCTTC
CDR3: CASSQRLGNYGYTF

size: many
J: TRBJ2-6
D: -
V: TRBV5-1
length: 15
DNA: TGCGCCAGCAGCTTGGGAGGCGGTGGGGCCAACGTCCTGACTTTC
CDR3: CASSLGGGGANVLTF

size: few
J: TRBJ2-7
D: -
V: TRBV19
length: 14
DNA: TGTGCCAGTAGTAGTCTTTGGGGCGGCTACGAGCAGTACTTC
CDR3: CASSSLWGGYEQYF

size: many
J: TRBJ2-1
D: TRBD1
V: TRBV5-1
length: 13
DNA: TGCGCCAGCCGCCGGGACAGGGACAATGAGCAGTTCTTC
CDR3: CASRRDRDNEQFF

size: few
J: TRBJ2-7
D: -
V: TRBV7-9
length: 14
DNA: TGTGCCAGCAACAACAGGGTATCACCTAGGGAGCAGTACTTC
CDR3: CASNNRVSPREQYF

size: -
J: TRBJ2-5
D: -
V: TRBV18
length: 15
DNA: TGTGCCAGCTCACCACGGGGGGAAGCCCAAGAGACCCAGTACTTC
CDR3: CASSPRGEAQETQYF

size: many
J: TRBJ2-3
D: -
V: TRBV5-8
length: 13
DNA: TGTGCCAGCAGCATGGGACGGGCGGGTACGCAGTATTTT
CDR3: CASSMGRAGTQYF

size: -
J: TRBJ2-7
D: -
V: TRBV5-1
length: 15
DNA: TGCGCCAGCAGCGCATCGGGACTTAGATCCTACGAGCAGTACTTC
CDR3: CASSASGLRSYEQYF

size: few
J: TRBJ2-2
D: -
V: TRBV23-1
length: 14
DNA: TGCGCCAGCAGTCAACGGGGACTCACCGGGGAGCTGTTTTTT
CDR3: CASSQRGLTGELFF